This record covers a single TCR beta chain. Its antigen is currently unknown. This PCR relied on a set of 60 Vbeta primers and 13 Jbeta primers. TCRdb's table, derived via immunoSEQ multiplex PCR, lists solely in-frame clones and lacks some. The sample consists of over 150,000 clones, roughly 80% of them appearing once. V lost 5 bases and J lost 3; bases outside the gene matches: 10. CDR3 length equals 17 residues. CDR1 PRHDT and CDR2 FYEKMQ come from the germline V gene (reference sequence). This sample was included in a study of cytomegalovirus exposure and HLA in healthy donors. Findings and limits, study-wide: Cytomegalovirus association was listed for roughly 160 TCR beta chains.

Sample: PBMCs. The TCR originated in a woman between 40 and 50 years old in good health and CMV-seronegative. This chain uses TRBV13 with TRBJ1-1; 12 nucleotides agree with TRBD1. The CDR3: CASSRGQGARGDTEAFF. For the CDR3, the DNA is TGTGCCAGCAGCCGGGGACAGGGGGCTCGAGGGGACACTGAAGCTTTCTTT.